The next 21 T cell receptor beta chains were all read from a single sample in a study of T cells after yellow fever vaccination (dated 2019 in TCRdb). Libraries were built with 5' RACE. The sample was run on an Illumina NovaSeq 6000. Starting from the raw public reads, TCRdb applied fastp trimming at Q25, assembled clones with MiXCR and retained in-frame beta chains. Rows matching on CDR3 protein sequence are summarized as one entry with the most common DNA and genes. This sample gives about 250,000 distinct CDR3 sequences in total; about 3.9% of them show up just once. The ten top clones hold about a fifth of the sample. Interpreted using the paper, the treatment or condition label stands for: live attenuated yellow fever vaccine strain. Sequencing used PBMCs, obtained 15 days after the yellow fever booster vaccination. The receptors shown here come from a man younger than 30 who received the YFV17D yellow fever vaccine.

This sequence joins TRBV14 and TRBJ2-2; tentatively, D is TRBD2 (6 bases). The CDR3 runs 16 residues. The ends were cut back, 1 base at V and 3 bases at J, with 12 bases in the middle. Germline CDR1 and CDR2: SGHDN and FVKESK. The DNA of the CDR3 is TGTGCCAGCAGCCAAGTCGCCAGCGGGTACACCGGGGAGCTGTTTTTT. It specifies CASSQVASGYTGELFF. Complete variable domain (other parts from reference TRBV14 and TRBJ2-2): EAGVTQFPSHSVIEKGQTVTLRCDPISGHDNLYWYRRVMGKEIKFLLHFVKESKQDESGMPNNRFLAERTGGTYSTLKVQPAELEDSGVYFCASSQVASGYTGELFFGEGSRLTVL.

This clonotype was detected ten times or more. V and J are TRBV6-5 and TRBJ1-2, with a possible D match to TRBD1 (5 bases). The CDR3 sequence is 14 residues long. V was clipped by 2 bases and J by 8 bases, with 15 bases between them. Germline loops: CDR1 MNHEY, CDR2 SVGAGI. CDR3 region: CASSYEAFGGGYTF. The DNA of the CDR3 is TGTGCCAGCAGTTACGAGGCTTTCGGGGGGGGCTACACCTTC.

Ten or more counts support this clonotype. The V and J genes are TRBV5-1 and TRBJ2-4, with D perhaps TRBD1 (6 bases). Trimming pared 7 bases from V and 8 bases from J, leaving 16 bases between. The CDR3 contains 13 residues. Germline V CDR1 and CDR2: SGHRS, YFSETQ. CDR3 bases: TGCGCCAGCGCGTCAGGGGTTGAGGACATTCAGTACTTC. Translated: CASASGVEDIQYF.

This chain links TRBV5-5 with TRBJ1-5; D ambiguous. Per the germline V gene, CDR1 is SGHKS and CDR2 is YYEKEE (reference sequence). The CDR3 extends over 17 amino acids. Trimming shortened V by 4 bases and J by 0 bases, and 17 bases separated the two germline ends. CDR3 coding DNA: TGTGCCAGCAGCCCCCCGGACGGCGATTATAGCAATCAGCCCCAGCATTTT. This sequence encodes CASSPPDGDYSNQPQHF.

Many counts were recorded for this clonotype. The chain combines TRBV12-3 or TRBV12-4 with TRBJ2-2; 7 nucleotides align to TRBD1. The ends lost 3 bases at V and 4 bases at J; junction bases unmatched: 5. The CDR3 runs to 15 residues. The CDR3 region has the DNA TGTGCCAGCAGTTTGGAAGGGGGCCTCACCGGGGAGCTGTTTTTT. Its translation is CASSLEGGLTGELFF.

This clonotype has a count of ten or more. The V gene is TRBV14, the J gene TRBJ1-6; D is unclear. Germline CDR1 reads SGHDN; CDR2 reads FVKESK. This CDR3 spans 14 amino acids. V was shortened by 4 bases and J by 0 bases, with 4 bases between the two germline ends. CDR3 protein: CASSRSSYNSPLHF. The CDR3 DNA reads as TGTGCCAGCAGCCGGAGCTCCTATAATTCACCCCTCCACTTT.

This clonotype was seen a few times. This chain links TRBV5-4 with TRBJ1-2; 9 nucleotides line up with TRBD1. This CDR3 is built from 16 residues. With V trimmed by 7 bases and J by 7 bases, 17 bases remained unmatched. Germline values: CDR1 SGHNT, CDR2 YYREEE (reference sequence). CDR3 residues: CASSTGRDRVQPGYTF. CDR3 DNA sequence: TGTGCCAGCTCAACGGGGAGGGACAGGGTCCAACCTGGCTACACCTTC.

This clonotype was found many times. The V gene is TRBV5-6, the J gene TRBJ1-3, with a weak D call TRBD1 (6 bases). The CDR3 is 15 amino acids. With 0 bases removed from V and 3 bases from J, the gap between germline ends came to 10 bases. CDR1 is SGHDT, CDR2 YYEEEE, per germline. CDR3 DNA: TGTGCCAGCAGCTTGGACAGGGTAAATGGAAACACCATATATTTT. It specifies CASSLDRVNGNTIYF.

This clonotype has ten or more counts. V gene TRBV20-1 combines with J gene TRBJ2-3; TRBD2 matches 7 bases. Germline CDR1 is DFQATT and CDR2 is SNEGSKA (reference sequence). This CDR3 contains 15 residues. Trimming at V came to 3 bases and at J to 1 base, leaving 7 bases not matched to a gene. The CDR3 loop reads CSARVAGSRTDTQYF. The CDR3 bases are TGCAGTGCTAGGGTAGCGGGCTCGCGCACAGATACGCAGTATTTT.

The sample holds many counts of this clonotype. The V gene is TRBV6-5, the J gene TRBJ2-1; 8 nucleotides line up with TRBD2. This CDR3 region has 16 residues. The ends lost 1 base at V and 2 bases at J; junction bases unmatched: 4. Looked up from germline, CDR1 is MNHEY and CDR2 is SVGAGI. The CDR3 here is CASSYWAGGPYNEQFF. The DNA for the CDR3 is TGTGCCAGCAGTTACTGGGCGGGGGGACCCTACAATGAGCAGTTCTTC.

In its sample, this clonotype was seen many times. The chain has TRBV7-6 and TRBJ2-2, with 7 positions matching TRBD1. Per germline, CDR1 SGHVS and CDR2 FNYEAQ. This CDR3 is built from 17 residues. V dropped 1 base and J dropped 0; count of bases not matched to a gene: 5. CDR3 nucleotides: TGTGCCAGCAGCTTAGACTTAGGACAGGCGAACACCGGGGAGCTGTTTTTT. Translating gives CASSLDLGQANTGELFF.

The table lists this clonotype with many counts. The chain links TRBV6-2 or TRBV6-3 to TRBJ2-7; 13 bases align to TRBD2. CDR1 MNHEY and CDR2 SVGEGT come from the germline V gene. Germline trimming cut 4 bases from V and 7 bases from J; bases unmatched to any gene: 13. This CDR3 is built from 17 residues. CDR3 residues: CASSFSIGLAGEGEQYV. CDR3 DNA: TGTGCCAGCAGTTTTTCTATCGGACTAGCGGGGGAAGGAGAGCAGTACGTC.

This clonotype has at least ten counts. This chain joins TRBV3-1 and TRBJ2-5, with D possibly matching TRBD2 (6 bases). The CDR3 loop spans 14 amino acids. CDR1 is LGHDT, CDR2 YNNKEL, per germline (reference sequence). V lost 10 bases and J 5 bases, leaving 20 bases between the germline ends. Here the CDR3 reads CATCQSEGSETQYF. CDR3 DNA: TGTGCCACCTGTCAATCGGAGGGCAGCGAGACCCAGTACTTC.

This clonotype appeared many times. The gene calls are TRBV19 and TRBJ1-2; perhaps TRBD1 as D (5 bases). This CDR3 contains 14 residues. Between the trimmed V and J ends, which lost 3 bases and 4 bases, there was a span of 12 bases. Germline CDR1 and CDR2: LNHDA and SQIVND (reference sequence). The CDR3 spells CASSMVGVSYGYTF. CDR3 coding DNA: TGTGCCAGTAGTATGGTGGGGGTCAGCTATGGCTACACCTTC.

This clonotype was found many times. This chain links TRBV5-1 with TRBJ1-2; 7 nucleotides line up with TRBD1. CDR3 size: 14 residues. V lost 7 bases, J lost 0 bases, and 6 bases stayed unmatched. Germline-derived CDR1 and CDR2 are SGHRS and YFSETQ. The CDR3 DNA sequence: TGCGCCAGCGGCCGACAGGGACCTAACTATGGCTACACCTTC. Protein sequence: CASGRQGPNYGYTF. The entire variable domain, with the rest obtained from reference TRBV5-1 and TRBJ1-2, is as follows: KAGVTQTPRYLIKTRGQQVTLSCSPISGHRSVSWYQQTPGQGLQFLFEYFSETQRNKGNFPGRFSGRQFSNSRSEMNVSTLELGDSALYLCASGRQGPNYGYTFGSGTRLTVV.

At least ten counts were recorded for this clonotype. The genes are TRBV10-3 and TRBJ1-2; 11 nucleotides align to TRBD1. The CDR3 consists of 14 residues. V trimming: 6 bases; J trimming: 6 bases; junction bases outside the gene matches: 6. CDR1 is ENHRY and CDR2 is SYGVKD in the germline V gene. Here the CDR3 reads CAIRAGQGADGYTF. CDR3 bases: TGTGCCATCAGGGCTGGACAGGGGGCGGATGGCTACACCTTC.

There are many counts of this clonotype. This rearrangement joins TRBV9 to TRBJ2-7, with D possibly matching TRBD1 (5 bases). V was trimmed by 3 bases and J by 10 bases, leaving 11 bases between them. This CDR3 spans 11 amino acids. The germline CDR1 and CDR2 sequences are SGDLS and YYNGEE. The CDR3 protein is CASSADGAQYF. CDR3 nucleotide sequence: TGTGCCAGCAGCGCCGATGGGGCCCAGTACTTC.

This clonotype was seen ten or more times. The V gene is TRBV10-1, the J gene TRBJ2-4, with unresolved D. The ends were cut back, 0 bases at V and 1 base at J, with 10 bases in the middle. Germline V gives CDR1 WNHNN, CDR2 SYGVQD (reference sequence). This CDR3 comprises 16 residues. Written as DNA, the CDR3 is TGCGCCAGCAGTGAGTCGTTAAACGGGGCCAAAAACATTCAGTACTTC. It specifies CASSESLNGAKNIQYF.

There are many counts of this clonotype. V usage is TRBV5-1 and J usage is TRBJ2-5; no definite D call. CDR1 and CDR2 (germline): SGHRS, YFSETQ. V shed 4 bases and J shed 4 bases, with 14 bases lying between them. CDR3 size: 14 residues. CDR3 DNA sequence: TGCGCCAGCAGCACCATGGGCTGGGGAGAGACCCAGTACTTC. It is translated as CASSTMGWGETQYF.

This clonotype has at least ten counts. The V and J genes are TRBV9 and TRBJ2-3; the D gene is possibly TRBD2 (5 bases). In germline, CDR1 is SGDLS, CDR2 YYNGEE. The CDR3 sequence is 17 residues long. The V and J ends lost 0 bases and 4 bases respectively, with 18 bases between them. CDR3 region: CASSVGRAARRPDTQYF. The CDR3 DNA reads TGTGCCAGCAGCGTAGGGCGGGCAGCCAGACGCCCAGATACGCAGTATTTT.

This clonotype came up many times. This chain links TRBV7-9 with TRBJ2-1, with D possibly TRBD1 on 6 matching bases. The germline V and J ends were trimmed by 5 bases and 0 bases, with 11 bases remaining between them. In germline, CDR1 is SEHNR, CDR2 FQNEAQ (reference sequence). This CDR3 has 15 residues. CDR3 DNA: TGTGCCAGCAGCCGACAGGCCGGCTCCTACAATGAGCAGTTCTTC. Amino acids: CASSRQAGSYNEQFF. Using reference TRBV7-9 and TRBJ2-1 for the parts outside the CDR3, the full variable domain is DTGVSQNPRHKITKRGQNVTFRCDPISEHNRLYWYRQTLGQGPEFLTYFQNEAQLEKSRLLSDRFSAERPKGSFSTLEIQRTEQGDSAMYLCASSRQAGSYNEQFFGPGTRLTVL.